The clone carrying this TCR beta chain occurred a few times. V was trimmed by 4 bases and J by 0 bases, leaving 7 bases between them. The CDR3 is made up of 15 amino acids. CDR1 SGHTA and CDR2 FQGTGA come from the germline V gene. The sample originates from a study of Graves' ophthalmopathy and Graves' hyperthyroidism. Transcripts of RNA were the source for amplifying TCR beta CDR3 regions. Following a first-round RT-PCR that used HTBI primers, a second-round multiplex PCR was carried out. TCRdb analysed the multiplex PCR reads with MiXCR anew, one entry per CDR3 protein. The sample shows hundreds of thousands of distinct CDR3 sequences, more than 20% of them seen only once.

This sequence was found in a woman younger than 35 with stable Graves' hyperthyroidism. V gene TRBV7-3 combines with J gene TRBJ1-6, with unresolved D. Material: peripheral blood. DNA of the CDR3: TGTGCCAGCAGCTCAAGCAGCTCCTATAATTCACCCCTCCACTTT. This gives the protein CASSSSSSYNSPLHF. Together with reference TRBV7-3 and TRBJ1-6, the CDR3 gives the full variable domain: GAGVSQTPSNKVTEKGKYVELRCDPISGHTALYWYRQSLGQGPEFLIYFQGTGAADDSGLPNDRFFAVRPEGSVSTLKIQRTERGDSAVYLCASSSSSSYNSPLHFGNGTRLTVT.